The clone carrying this TCR beta chain turned up a few times. As yet, its antigen is unknown. Cell sorting via CD45RO/CCR7/CD25/CD127/CD95/CD27 was performed to obtain CD4+ naive, central memory, regulatory and stem cell-like memory cells. The study reverse transcribed the entire isolated RNA, so it sequenced expressed TCRB transcripts. Sequenced by immunoSEQ multiplex PCR; TCRdb stores in-frame clones only, minus some. The repertoire holds 200,000 to 250,000 clones, with 14% as singletons. The V gene's germline CDR1 is SEHNR and CDR2 FQNEAQ (reference sequence). This CDR3 contains 14 residues. The junction had 3 bases not matched to a gene; V was cut back by 6 bases and J by 1 base. The data belong to a study of beta chain features in type 1 diabetes. Overall study findings and caveats: Naive, central memory and regulatory TCRB repertoires appeared more similar among patients than healthy donors. Patients with type 1 diabetes showed fewer VDJ junction insertions and more deletions. Significant though moderate, a shortening of TCRB CDR3s appeared in all four CD4+ subsets of Type 1 diabetes patients.

The sample taken for sequencing was naive CD4+ T cells from blood. The J gene is TRBJ2-3, the V gene TRBV7-9; TRBD1 agrees at 8 bases. The clonotype comes from a young man with type 1 diabetes. The DNA of the CDR3 is TGTGCCAGCAGTAAGGACAGGGGCACAGATACGCAGTATTTT. Protein sequence: CASSKDRGTDTQYF.